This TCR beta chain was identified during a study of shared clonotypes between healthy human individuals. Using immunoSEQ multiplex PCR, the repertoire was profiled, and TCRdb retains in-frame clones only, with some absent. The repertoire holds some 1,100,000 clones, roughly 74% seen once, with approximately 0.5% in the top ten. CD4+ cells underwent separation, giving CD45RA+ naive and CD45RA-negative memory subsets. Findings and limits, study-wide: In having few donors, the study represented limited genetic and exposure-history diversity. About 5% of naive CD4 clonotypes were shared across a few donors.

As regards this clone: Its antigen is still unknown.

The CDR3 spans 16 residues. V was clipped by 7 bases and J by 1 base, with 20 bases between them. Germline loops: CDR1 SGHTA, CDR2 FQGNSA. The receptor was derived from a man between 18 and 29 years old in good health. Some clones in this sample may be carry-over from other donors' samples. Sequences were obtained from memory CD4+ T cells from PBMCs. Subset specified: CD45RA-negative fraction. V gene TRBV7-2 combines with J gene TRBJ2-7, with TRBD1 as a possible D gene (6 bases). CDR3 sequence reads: CASTTRGPGTSYEQYF. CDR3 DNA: TGTGCCAGCACCACCCGAGGGCCAGGGACATCCTACGAGCAGTACTTC.